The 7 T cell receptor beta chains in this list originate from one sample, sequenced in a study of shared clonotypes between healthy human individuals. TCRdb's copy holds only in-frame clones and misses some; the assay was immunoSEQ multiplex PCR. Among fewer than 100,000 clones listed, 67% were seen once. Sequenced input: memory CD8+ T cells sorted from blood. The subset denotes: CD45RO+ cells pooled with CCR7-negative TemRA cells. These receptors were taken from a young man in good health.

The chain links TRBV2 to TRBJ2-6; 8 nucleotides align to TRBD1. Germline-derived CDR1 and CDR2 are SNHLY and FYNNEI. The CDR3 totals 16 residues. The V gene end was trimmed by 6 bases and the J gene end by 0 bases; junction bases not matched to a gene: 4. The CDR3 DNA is TGTGCCAGCAGATGGACAGGGAACTCTGGGGCCAACGTCCTGACTTTC. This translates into CASRWTGNSGANVLTF.

CDR3 protein: CASRRDSGPGGYEQYF. Here the CDR3 DNA reads TGTGCCAGTAGAAGGGATTCCGGCCCCGGGGGGTACGAGCAGTACTTC. The chain is built from TRBV19 and TRBJ2-7; TRBD2 aligns across 7 bases. This CDR3 has 16 residues. Germline CDR1 LNHDA, CDR2 SQIVND (reference sequence). The V gene end was trimmed by 6 bases and the J gene end by 4 bases; junction bases not matched to a gene: 15. Full variable domain (missing parts from reference TRBV19 and TRBJ2-7): DGGITQSPKYLFRKEGQNVTLSCEQNLNHDAMYWYRQDPGQGLRLIYYSQIVNDFQKGDIAEGYSVSREKKESFPLTVTSAQKNPTAFYLCASRRDSGPGGYEQYFGPGTRLTVT.

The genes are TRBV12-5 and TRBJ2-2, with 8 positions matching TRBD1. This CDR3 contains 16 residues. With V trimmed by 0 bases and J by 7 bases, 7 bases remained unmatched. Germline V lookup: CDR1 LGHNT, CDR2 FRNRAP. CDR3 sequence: CASGLVVTGVSGELFF. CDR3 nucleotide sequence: TGTGCTAGTGGTTTGGTAGTGACAGGGGTTAGCGGGGAGCTGTTTTTT.

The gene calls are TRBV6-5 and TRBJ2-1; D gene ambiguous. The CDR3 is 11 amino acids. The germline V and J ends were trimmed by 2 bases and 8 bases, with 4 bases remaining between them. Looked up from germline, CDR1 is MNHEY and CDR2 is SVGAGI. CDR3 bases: TGTGCCAGCAGTTACCTGGATGAGCAGTTCTTC. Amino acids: CASSYLDEQFF.

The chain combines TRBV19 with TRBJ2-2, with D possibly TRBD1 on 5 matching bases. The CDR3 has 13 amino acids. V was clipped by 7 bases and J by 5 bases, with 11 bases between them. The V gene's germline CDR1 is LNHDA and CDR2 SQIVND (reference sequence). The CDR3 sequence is CASKQGFTGELFF. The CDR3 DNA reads TGTGCCAGTAAGCAGGGATTTACCGGGGAGCTGTTTTTT.

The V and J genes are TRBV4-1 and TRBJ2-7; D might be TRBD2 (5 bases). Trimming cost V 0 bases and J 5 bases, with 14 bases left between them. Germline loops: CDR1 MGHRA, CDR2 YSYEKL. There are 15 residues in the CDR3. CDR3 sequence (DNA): TGCGCCAGCAGCCAAGAAGTCCTAGGGAGCGACGAGCAGTACTTC. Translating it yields CASSQEVLGSDEQYF.

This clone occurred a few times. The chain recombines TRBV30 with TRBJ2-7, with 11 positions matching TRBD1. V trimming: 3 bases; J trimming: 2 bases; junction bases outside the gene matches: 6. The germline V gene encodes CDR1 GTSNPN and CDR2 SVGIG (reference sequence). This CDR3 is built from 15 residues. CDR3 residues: CAWSLGQGAAYEQYF. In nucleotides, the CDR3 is TGTGCCTGGAGCCTAGGACAGGGGGCTGCCTACGAGCAGTACTTC.